The 13 T cell receptor beta chains below come from one sample, sequenced in a study of PD-1 blockade in classical Hodgkin lymphoma. Time point of the sample: cycle 4 day 1 (C4D1), after around six weeks of nivolumab. Each patient relapsed following autologous stem cell transplantation, and prior brentuximab vedotin exposure differed. Repertoires were generated with immunoSEQ multiplex PCR, while TCRdb's copy carries only in-frame clones and drops some. The sample lists about 60,000 clones, 85% to 95% seen once, with 6.5% to 9.5% in the top ten. Sequencing was performed on peripheral blood mononuclear cells (PBMCs), taken before the fourth cycle of nivolumab. The source is a human donor with classical Hodgkin lymphoma.

The genes are TRBV7-2 and TRBJ2-1; 7 bases align to TRBD2. The ends lost 5 bases at V and 3 bases at J; junction bases unmatched: 7. The CDR3 runs to 15 residues. The germline gives CDR1 SGHTA, CDR2 FQGNSA. CDR3 region: CASSATSGIYNEQFF. CDR3 in DNA: TGTGCCAGCAGCGCCACCAGCGGGATCTACAATGAGCAGTTCTTC.

This chain uses TRBV4-1 with TRBJ2-7; 7 nucleotides agree with TRBD1. Unmatched junction bases numbered 14, after V lost 5 bases and J lost 4 bases. Germline V gives CDR1 MGHRA, CDR2 YSYEKL. This CDR3 region has 16 residues. The CDR3 reads CASSGGPGQIEYEQYF. The CDR3 DNA reads TGCGCCAGCAGCGGGGGTCCGGGACAGATAGAGTACGAGCAGTACTTC.

The chain recombines TRBV28 with TRBJ1-2; 8 bases fit TRBD1. Germline V gene lookup returns CDR1 MDHEN and CDR2 SYDVKM. J was trimmed by 4 bases and V by 4 bases; bases with no gene match: 8. The CDR3 is 15 amino acids. The CDR3 sequence: CASSSSGQAPYGYTF. CDR3 coding DNA: TGTGCCAGCAGTTCCTCGGGACAGGCCCCCTATGGCTACACCTTC.

The chain recombines TRBV7-9 with TRBJ2-7; D gene unclear. Deletions cut 2 bases from V and 3 bases from J, with 5 bases between. There are 12 residues in the CDR3. CDR1 is SEHNR and CDR2 is FQNEAQ in the germline V gene (reference sequence). CDR3 DNA: TGTGCCAGCAGCTTATGGGGCTACGAGCAGTACTTC. Protein sequence: CASSLWGYEQYF.

The chain recombines TRBV5-4 with TRBJ2-3; 8 nucleotides agree with TRBD1. J was trimmed by 6 bases and V by 4 bases; bases with no gene match: 10. The CDR3 loop spans 15 amino acids. In germline, CDR1 is SGHNT, CDR2 YYREEE (reference sequence). The CDR3 bases are TGTGCCAGCAGCCGAGGGGACAGGCAGCAGGATACGCAGTATTTT. It encodes CASSRGDRQQDTQYF.

The chain couples TRBV5-4 to TRBJ2-3; D might be TRBD2 (6 bases). V was pared by 3 bases and J by 8 bases, with 19 bases between. Looked up from germline, CDR1 is SGHNT and CDR2 is YYREEE (reference sequence). The CDR3 is 15 amino acids. This CDR3 reads CASSSPTSRGGTQYF. The CDR3 bases are TGTGCCAGCAGCTCCCCGACTAGTCGGGGTGGTACGCAGTATTTT.

The gene calls are TRBV4-1 and TRBJ2-3, with unresolved D. Looked up from germline, CDR1 is MGHRA and CDR2 is YSYEKL. Trimming cost V 3 bases and J 1 base, with 8 bases left between them. CDR3 length: 14 amino acids. The CDR3 here is CASSHPWGTDTQYF. CDR3 nucleotide sequence: TGCGCCAGCAGCCACCCCTGGGGCACAGATACGCAGTATTTT.

The rearrangement uses TRBV19 and TRBJ2-3; TRBD2 aligns across 10 bases. After removal of 7 bases from V and 9 bases from J, the junction contained 10 bases not matched to a gene. CDR3 length: 14 residues. CDR1 is LNHDA and CDR2 is SQIVND in the germline V gene (reference sequence). The CDR3 DNA is TGTGCCAGTACCCATCTAGCGGGGGAACCAACGCAGTATTTT. This sequence encodes CASTHLAGEPTQYF.

The chain has TRBV7-9 and TRBJ2-3; 9 nucleotides line up with TRBD1. The CDR3 extends over 15 amino acids. The germline CDR1 and CDR2 sequences are SEHNR and FQNEAQ (reference sequence). V lost 5 bases to trimming and J lost 4 bases; unmatched junction nucleotides: 7. CDR3 DNA sequence: TGTGCCAGCAGCGACGGACAGGGGATCTCAGATACGCAGTATTTT. Its protein product is CASSDGQGISDTQYF.

The chain recombines TRBV10-3 with TRBJ2-1, with 8 bases that match TRBD2. The J segment lost 8 bases and the V segment lost 6 bases, leaving 3 bases of the junction unmatched. Germline lookup yields CDR1 ENHRY and CDR2 SYGVKD. This CDR3 comprises 12 residues. In DNA form, the CDR3 reads TGTGCCATCAGACCGGGGGGGGATGAGCAGTTCTTC. Translated: CAIRPGGDEQFF.

J is TRBJ2-6 and V is TRBV7-6, with 10 bases fitting TRBD1. J lost 0 bases, V lost 5 bases, and 7 bases had no gene match. The CDR3 consists of 18 residues. Per germline, CDR1 SGHVS and CDR2 FNYEAQ. The CDR3 DNA is TGTGCCAGCAGCCCTCGGACAGGGGGACCCTCTGGGGCCAACGTCCTGACTTTC. The encoded protein is CASSPRTGGPSGANVLTF. The full variable domain, completed using reference TRBV7-6 and TRBJ2-6, is GAGVSQSPRYKVTKRGQDVALRCDPISGHVSLYWYRQALGQGPEFLTYFNYEAQQDKSGLPNDRFSAERPEGSISTLTIQRTEQRDSAMYRCASSPRTGGPSGANVLTFGAGSRLTVL.

V usage is TRBV5-4 and J usage is TRBJ2-7; 7 nucleotides match TRBD1. Trimming removed 4 bases from V and 3 bases from J; junction bases left unmatched: 7. The CDR3 loop spans 14 amino acids. CDR1 SGHNT and CDR2 YYREEE come from the germline V gene (reference sequence). This CDR3 is CASSPGQEVYEQYF. In DNA, the CDR3 is TGTGCCAGCAGCCCCGGACAGGAGGTCTACGAGCAGTACTTC.

V and J are TRBV11-2 and TRBJ2-1, with 10 bases identical to TRBD1. The V gene's germline CDR1 is SGHAT and CDR2 FQNNGV. V was pared by 5 bases and J by 12 bases, with 13 bases of the junction left unmatched. The CDR3 is 15 residues long. As DNA, the CDR3 is TGTGCCAGCAGCCCCGGTGGGACAGGGGTCCTGCGGCAGTTCTTC. Its translation: CASSPGGTGVLRQFF.